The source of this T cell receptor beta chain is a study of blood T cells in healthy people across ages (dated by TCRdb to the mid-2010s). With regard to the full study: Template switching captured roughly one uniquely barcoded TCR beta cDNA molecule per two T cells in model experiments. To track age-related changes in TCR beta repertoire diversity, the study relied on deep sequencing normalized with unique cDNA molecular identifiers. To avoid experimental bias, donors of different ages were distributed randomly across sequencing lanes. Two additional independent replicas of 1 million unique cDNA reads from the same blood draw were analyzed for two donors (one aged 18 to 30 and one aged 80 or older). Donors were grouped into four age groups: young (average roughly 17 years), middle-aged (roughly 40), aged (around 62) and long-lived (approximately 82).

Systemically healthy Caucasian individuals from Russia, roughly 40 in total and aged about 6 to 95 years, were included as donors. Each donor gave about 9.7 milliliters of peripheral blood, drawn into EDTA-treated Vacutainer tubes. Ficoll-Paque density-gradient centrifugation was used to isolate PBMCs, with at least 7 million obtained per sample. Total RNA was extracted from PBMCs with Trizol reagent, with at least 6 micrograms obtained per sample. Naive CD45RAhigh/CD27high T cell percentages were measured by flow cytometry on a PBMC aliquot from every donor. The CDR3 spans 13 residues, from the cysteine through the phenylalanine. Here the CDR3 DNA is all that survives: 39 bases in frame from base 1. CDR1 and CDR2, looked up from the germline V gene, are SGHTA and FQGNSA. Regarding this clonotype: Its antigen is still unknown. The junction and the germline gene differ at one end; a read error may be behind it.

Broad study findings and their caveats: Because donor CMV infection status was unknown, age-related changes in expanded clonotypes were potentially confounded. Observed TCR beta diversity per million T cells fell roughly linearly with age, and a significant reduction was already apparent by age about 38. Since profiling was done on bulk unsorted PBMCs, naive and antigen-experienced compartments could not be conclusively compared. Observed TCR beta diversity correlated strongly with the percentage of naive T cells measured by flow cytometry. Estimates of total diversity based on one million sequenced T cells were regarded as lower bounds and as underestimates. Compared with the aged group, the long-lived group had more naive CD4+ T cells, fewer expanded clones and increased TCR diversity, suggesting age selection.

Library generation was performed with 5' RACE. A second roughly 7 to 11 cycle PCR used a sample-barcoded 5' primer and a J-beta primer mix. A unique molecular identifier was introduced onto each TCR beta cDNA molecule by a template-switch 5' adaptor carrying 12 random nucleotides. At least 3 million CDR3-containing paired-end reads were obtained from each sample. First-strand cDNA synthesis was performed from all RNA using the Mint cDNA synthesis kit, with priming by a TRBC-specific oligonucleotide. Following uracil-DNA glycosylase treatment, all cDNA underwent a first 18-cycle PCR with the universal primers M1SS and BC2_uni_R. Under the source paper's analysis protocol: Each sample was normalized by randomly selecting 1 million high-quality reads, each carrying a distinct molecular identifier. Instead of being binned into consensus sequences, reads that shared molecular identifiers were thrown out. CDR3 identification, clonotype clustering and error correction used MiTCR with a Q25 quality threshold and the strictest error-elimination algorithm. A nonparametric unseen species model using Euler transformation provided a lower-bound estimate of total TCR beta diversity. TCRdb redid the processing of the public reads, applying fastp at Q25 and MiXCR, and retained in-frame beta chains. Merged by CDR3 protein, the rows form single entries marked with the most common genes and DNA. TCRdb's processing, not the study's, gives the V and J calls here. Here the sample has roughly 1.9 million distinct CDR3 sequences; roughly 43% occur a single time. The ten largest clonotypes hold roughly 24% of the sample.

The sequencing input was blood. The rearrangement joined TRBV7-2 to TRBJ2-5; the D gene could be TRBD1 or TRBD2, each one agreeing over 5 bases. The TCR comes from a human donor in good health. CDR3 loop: CAGSLGPRETQYF. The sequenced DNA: TGTGCCGGCAGCTTGGGACCGCGAGAGACCCAGTACTTC.